This passage covers 8 T cell receptor beta chains from one sample sequenced in a study of technical replicates of blood from a handful of donors. Only in-frame clones appear in the TCRdb table, and some are missing; sequencing was by immunoSEQ multiplex PCR. The sample includes 55,000 to 75,000 clones, over 85% of them seen just once. Sequencing was done on a sample of PBMCs. These receptor sequences come from a human donor in good health. Some clones in this sample may be carry-over from other donors' samples.

The genes are TRBV28 and TRBJ2-3; tentatively, D is TRBD1 (5 bases). Germline V gene lookup returns CDR1 MDHEN and CDR2 SYDVKM. This CDR3 has 14 amino acids. Trimming removed 6 bases from V and 0 bases from J, with 10 bases in between. CDR3 coding DNA: TGTGCCAGCAGACATAGACAGAGCACAGATACGCAGTATTTT. Translated: CASRHRQSTDTQYF.

The V gene is TRBV7-3, the J gene TRBJ2-7; the match to TRBD2 covers 8 bases. Germline V CDR1 and CDR2: SGHTA, FQGTGA. The CDR3 covers 14 residues. The ends lost 5 bases at V and 1 base at J; junction bases unmatched: 4. This CDR3 is CASSPTSASYEQYF. The CDR3 bases are TGTGCCAGCAGCCCGACTAGCGCTTCCTACGAGCAGTACTTC. The whole variable domain, remainder taken from reference TRBV7-3 and TRBJ2-7, is GAGVSQTPSNKVTEKGKYVELRCDPISGHTALYWYRQSLGQGPEFLIYFQGTGAADDSGLPNDRFFAVRPEGSVSTLKIQRTERGDSAVYLCASSPTSASYEQYFGPGTRLTVT.

This chain uses TRBV27 with TRBJ1-1; TRBD1 matches 9 bases. The length of the CDR3 is 16 residues. V lost 6 bases to trimming and J lost 1 base; unmatched junction nucleotides: 9. Germline CDR1 and CDR2: MNHEY and SMNVEV (reference sequence). This chain's CDR3 is CASRPRQGERNTEAFF. The CDR3 nucleotides read TGTGCCAGCAGGCCTAGACAGGGGGAGAGGAACACTGAAGCTTTCTTT.

V usage is TRBV18 and J usage is TRBJ1-2, with D possibly TRBD1 on 5 matching bases. The CDR3 runs to 14 residues. Germline CDR1 and CDR2: KGHSH and LQKENI. V lost 1 base, J lost 2 bases, and 8 bases lay in between. CDR3 bases: TGTGCCAGCTCACCACTTACAGGCAACTATGGCTACACCTTC. Protein: CASSPLTGNYGYTF. Full variable domain (outside the CDR3, taken from reference TRBV18 and TRBJ1-2): NAGVMQNPRHLVRRRGQEARLRCSPMKGHSHVYWYRQLPEEGLKFMVYLQKENIIDESGMPKERFSAEFPKEGPSILRIQQVVRGDSAAYFCASSPLTGNYGYTFGSGTRLTVV.

This clone has a single count. The chain employs TRBV19 and TRBJ1-1, with D tentatively TRBD1 (5 bases). The CDR3 is made up of 12 amino acids. The germline gives CDR1 LNHDA, CDR2 SQIVND (reference sequence). V lost 7 bases and J 1 base, leaving 7 bases between the germline ends. Written as DNA, the CDR3 is TGTGCCAGTAATAGGGGGAACACTGAAGCTTTCTTT. This sequence encodes CASNRGNTEAFF.

This clone was counted once. Other DNA variants within this sample encode the same CDR3. The chain carries TRBV9 and TRBJ2-7; tentatively, D is TRBD2 (6 bases). Germline values: CDR1 SGDLS, CDR2 YYNGEE. V shed 0 bases and J shed 3 bases, with 13 bases lying between them. This CDR3 has 15 amino acids. The CDR3 spells CASSVGGLGGYEQYF. The CDR3 DNA reads as TGTGCCAGCAGCGTAGGAGGTTTGGGGGGCTACGAGCAGTACTTC.

Only one count was recorded for this clone. This chain connects TRBV7-9 to TRBJ2-6, with a tentative D call TRBD2 (6 bases). V was trimmed by 10 bases and J by 3 bases, leaving 22 bases between them. The CDR3 covers 17 residues. The germline CDR1 and CDR2 sequences are SEHNR and FQNEAQ (reference sequence). The CDR3 sequence is CATARSGGDFGANVLTF. CDR3 DNA sequence: TGTGCCACCGCACGGAGCGGTGGGGACTTTGGGGCCAACGTCCTGACTTTC. The variable domain in full, with the rest retrieved from reference TRBV7-9 and TRBJ2-6, is DTGVSQNPRHKITKRGQNVTFRCDPISEHNRLYWYRQTLGQGPEFLTYFQNEAQLEKSRLLSDRFSAERPKGSFSTLEIQRTEQGDSAMYLCATARSGGDFGANVLTFGAGSRLTVL.

This rearrangement joins TRBV19 to TRBJ1-3; D possibly corresponds to TRBD1 (6 bases). There are 14 residues in the CDR3. Trimming stripped 4 bases from V and 2 bases from J, with 9 bases between. The germline CDR1 and CDR2 sequences are LNHDA and SQIVND (reference sequence). The CDR3 loop is CASSTTGAGNTIYF. CDR3 coding DNA: TGTGCCAGTAGTACGACAGGAGCTGGAAACACCATATATTTT.